What follows are 13 T cell receptor beta chains derived from one specimen sequenced in a study of shared clonotypes between healthy human individuals. The table came from immunoSEQ multiplex PCR; TCRdb's copy has only in-frame clones and leaves some out. The data hold 2 million to 2.5 million clones, with approximately 94% observed a single time. The sequencing input was naive CD4+ T cells sorted from blood. Subset meaning: CD45RA+ positively selected. The receptors here all came from a man between 18 and 29 years old in good health.

This chain connects TRBV27 to TRBJ1-5, with D uncertain. V shed 5 bases and J shed 0 bases, with 14 bases lying between them. Germline V gene sequence: CDR1 MNHEY, CDR2 SMNVEV (reference sequence). This CDR3 comprises 16 residues. The CDR3 region is CASSPSGWSSNQPQHF. In nucleotides, the CDR3 is TGTGCCAGCAGTCCCTCGGGGTGGTCTAGCAATCAGCCCCAGCATTTT.

Details on this clone: Within the sample, other DNA sequences also encode this same CDR3. The rearrangement uses TRBV2 and TRBJ2-3; D remains ambiguous. The ends were cut back, 4 bases at V and 5 bases at J, with 4 bases in the middle. Per the germline V gene, CDR1 is SNHLY and CDR2 is FYNNEI. CDR3 length: 11 amino acids. The chain's CDR3 is CASSVRDTQYF. The CDR3 bases are TGTGCCAGCAGTGTTAGAGATACGCAGTATTTT.

The chain has TRBV27 and TRBJ1-6; D gene ambiguous. This CDR3 contains 13 residues. Germline loops: CDR1 MNHEY, CDR2 SMNVEV (reference sequence). Trimming took 4 bases from V and 3 from J, leaving 4 bases between them. The CDR3 sequence is CASSSNYNSPLHF. Written as DNA, the CDR3 is TGTGCCAGCAGTTCCAACTATAATTCACCCCTCCACTTT.

The V and J genes are TRBV15 and TRBJ1-4; D not certain. The CDR3 has 15 residues. V was trimmed by 0 bases and J by 7 bases, leaving 12 bases between them. Germline V gene data show CDR1 as LNHNV and CDR2 as YYDKDF (reference sequence). The CDR3 region has the DNA TGTGCCACCAGCAGAGATGTCACAGAACCTGAAAAACTGTTTTTT. This gives the protein CATSRDVTEPEKLFF.

A note on this clone: The same CDR3 is also encoded by other DNA sequences in this sample. The V gene is TRBV5-5, the J gene TRBJ1-6; weak D call: TRBD1 (6 bases). CDR1 is SGHKS, CDR2 YYEKEE, per germline (reference sequence). This CDR3 is built from 14 residues. The V and J ends lost 0 bases and 7 bases respectively, with 8 bases between them. CDR3: CASSLEGGNSPLHF. DNA for the CDR3: TGTGCCAGCAGCTTGGAGGGGGGGAATTCACCCCTCCACTTT.

V gene TRBV18 combines with J gene TRBJ1-3, with D perhaps TRBD1 (5 bases). The germline gives CDR1 KGHSH, CDR2 LQKENI. The CDR3 sequence is 15 residues long. Deletions cut 1 base from V and 2 bases from J, with 9 bases between. CDR3 DNA sequence: TGTGCCAGCTCACCACTCAAAGGGGCTGGAAACACCATATATTTT. Its translation: CASSPLKGAGNTIYF. Drawing the rest from reference TRBV18 and TRBJ1-3, the complete variable domain is NAGVMQNPRHLVRRRGQEARLRCSPMKGHSHVYWYRQLPEEGLKFMVYLQKENIIDESGMPKERFSAEFPKEGPSILRIQQVVRGDSAAYFCASSPLKGAGNTIYFGEGSWLTVV.

The chain is built from TRBV10-3 and TRBJ2-2, with D perhaps TRBD2 (5 bases). V lost 2 bases and J 6 bases, leaving 10 bases between the germline ends. Germline-derived CDR1 and CDR2 are ENHRY and SYGVKD. The CDR3 runs 14 residues. Here the CDR3 reads CAISEGLPSGELFF. The DNA of the CDR3 is TGTGCCATCAGTGAGGGACTCCCCTCCGGGGAGCTGTTTTTT.

V usage is TRBV10-1 and J usage is TRBJ2-7, with 10 bases fitting TRBD2. The CDR3 is made up of 14 amino acids. V lost 5 bases, J lost 4 bases, and 5 bases stayed unmatched. The germline gives CDR1 WNHNN, CDR2 SYGVQD (reference sequence). CDR3 amino acids: CASSRTAGGYEQYF. The CDR3 nucleotides read TGCGCCAGCAGTAGGACAGCGGGAGGGTACGAGCAGTACTTC.

The V gene is TRBV4-3, the J gene TRBJ2-2, with D unclear. CDR1 and CDR2 from the germline V gene are LGHNA and YSLEER. The CDR3 is made up of 15 amino acids. V shed 5 bases and J shed 0 bases, with 10 bases lying between them. CDR3 nucleotides: TGCGCCAGCAGCTCCCGACAATCGAACACCGGGGAGCTGTTTTTT. This codes for CASSSRQSNTGELFF.

The chain joins TRBV9 to TRBJ2-7, with 8 bases lining up with TRBD2. CDR3 length equals 14 residues. The germline V gene encodes CDR1 SGDLS and CDR2 YYNGEE. Germline trimming cut 4 bases from V and 7 bases from J; bases unmatched to any gene: 10. DNA of the CDR3: TGTGCCAGCAGCCTCTCCGGGAGGGCCGATGAGCAGTACTTC. The encoded protein is CASSLSGRADEQYF.

In the case of this clone: Other DNA sequences in the sample encode the same CDR3. This rearrangement joins TRBV2 to TRBJ1-5, with D possibly TRBD1 on 5 matching bases. Germline V gives CDR1 SNHLY, CDR2 FYNNEI. This CDR3 region has 12 residues. V lost 7 bases to trimming and J lost 7 bases, with 11 bases between them. The CDR3 sequence: CASTGGDQPQHF. Here the CDR3 DNA reads TGTGCCAGCACGGGGGGTGACCAGCCCCAGCATTTT.

V and J are TRBV10-3 and TRBJ1-1, with D perhaps TRBD1 (5 bases). The ends were cut back, 0 bases at V and 4 bases at J, with 15 bases in the middle. The CDR3 extends over 16 amino acids. The germline gives CDR1 ENHRY, CDR2 SYGVKD. CDR3 amino acids: CAISESTGDLSTEAFF. In DNA, the CDR3 is TGTGCCATCAGTGAGTCGACGGGGGATTTAAGCACTGAAGCTTTCTTT.

This chain uses TRBV30 with TRBJ2-5; TRBD2 aligns across 8 bases. The CDR3 length is 14 residues. With V trimmed by 0 bases and J by 7 bases, 7 bases remained unmatched. The germline gives CDR1 GTSNPN, CDR2 SVGIG (reference sequence). The CDR3 is CAWSVRGGHGTQYF. For the CDR3, the DNA is TGTGCCTGGAGTGTACGGGGGGGACACGGGACCCAGTACTTC.